This TCR beta chain was recovered during a study of OX40 agonist ivuxolimab in advanced cancers. Study-wide background: Every 2 weeks, patients received ivuxolimab intravenously, dosed at 0.01 to 10 mg/kg. Those enrolled were approximately 83% male, with a mean age of around 55 years and ages from roughly 23 to 80.

With 2 bases removed from V and 3 bases from J, the gap between germline ends came to 7 bases. Germline V gene sequence: CDR1 KGHSH, CDR2 LQKENI. The CDR3 has 13 residues. Relative to its sample, this clone is medium-sized. The sample has other DNA sequences that encode this CDR3 too. Sequencing used immunoSEQ multiplex PCR; TCRdb keeps in-frame clones, though not all of them. The sample records 65,000 or so clones, approximately 91% being singletons. The TCR originated in an adult with an advanced solid tumor such as melanoma, head and neck, liver or kidney cancer. This chain connects TRBV18 to TRBJ1-2; TRBD1 might be the D (5 bases). The specimen comprised CD4+ or CD8+ T cells sorted from blood, sampled in a trial of the OX40 agonist ivuxolimab. CDR3: CASSPGTDYGYTF. The CDR3 coding sequence is TGTGCCAGCTCACCAGGGACTGACTATGGCTACACCTTC.